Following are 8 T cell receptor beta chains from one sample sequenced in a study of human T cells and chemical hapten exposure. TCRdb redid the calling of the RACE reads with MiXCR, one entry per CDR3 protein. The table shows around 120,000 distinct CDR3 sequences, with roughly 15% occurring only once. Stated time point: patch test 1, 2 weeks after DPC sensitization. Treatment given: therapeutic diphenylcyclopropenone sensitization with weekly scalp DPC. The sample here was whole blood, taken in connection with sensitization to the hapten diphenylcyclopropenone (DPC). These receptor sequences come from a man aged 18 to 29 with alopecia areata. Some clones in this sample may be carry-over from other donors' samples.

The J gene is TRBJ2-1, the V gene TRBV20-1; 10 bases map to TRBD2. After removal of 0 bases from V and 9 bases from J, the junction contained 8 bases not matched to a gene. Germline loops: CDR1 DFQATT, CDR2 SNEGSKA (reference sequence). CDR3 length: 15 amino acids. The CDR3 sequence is CSARDLAGVVGEQFF. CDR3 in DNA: TGCAGTGCTAGAGATCTAGCGGGGGTCGTCGGTGAGCAGTTCTTC.

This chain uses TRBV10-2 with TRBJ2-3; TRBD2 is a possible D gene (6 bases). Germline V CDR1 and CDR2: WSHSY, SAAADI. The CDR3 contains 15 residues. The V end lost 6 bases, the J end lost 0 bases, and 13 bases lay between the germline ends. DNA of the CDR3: TGCGCCAGCAGCCGGGGGAACCCTAGCACAGATACGCAGTATTTT. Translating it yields CASSRGNPSTDTQYF.

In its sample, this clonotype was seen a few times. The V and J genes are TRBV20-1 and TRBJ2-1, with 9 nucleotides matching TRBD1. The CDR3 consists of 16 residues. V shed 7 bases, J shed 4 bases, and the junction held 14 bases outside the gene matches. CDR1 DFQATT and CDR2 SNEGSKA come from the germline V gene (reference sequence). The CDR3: CSVSDPGTGSYNEQFF. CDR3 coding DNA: TGCAGTGTCTCAGACCCCGGGACAGGGTCGTACAATGAGCAGTTCTTC.

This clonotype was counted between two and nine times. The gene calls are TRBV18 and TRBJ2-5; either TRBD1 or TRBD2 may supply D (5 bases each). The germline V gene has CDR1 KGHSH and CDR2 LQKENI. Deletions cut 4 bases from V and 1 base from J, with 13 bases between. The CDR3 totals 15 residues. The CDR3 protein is CASSRSGTIQETQYF. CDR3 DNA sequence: TGTGCCAGCTCACGTTCCGGGACCATCCAAGAGACCCAGTACTTC. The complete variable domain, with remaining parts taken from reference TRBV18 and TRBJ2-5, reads NAGVMQNPRHLVRRRGQEARLRCSPMKGHSHVYWYRQLPEEGLKFMVYLQKENIIDESGMPKERFSAEFPKEGPSILRIQQVVRGDSAAYFCASSRSGTIQETQYFGPGTRLLVL.

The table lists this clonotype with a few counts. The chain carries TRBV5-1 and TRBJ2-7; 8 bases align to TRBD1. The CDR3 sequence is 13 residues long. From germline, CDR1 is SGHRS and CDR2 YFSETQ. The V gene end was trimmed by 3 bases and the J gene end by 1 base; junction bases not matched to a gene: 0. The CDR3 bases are TGCGCCAGCAGCTGGACAGGGTCCTACGAGCAGTACTTC. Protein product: CASSWTGSYEQYF.

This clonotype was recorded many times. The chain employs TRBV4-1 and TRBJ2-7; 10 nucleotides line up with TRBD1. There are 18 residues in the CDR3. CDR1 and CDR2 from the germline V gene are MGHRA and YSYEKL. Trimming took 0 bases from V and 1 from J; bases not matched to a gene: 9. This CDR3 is CASSQDTSGTGVSYEQYF. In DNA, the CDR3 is TGCGCCAGCAGCCAAGATACTTCCGGGACAGGGGTTTCCTACGAGCAGTACTTC.

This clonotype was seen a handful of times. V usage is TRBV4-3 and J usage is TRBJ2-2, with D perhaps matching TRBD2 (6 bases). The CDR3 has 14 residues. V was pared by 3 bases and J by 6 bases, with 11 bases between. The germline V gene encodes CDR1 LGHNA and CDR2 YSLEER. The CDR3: CASSQGRGAGELFF. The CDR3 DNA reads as TGCGCCAGCAGCCAGGGCCGCGGGGCCGGGGAGCTGTTTTTT.

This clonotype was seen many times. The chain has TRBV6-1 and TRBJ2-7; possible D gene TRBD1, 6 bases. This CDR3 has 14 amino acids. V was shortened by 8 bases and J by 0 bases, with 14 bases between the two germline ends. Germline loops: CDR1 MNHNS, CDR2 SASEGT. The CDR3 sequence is CASSFGQSSYEQYV. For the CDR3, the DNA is TGTGCCAGCTCTTTCGGACAGAGCTCCTACGAGCAGTACGTC.